The entry below describes one T cell receptor beta chain. In the source study's methods: For nucleated cells, counts were estimated from reference gene primer amplification. The table came from immunoSEQ multiplex PCR; TCRdb's copy has only in-frame clones and leaves some out. That table supplies the V and J calls and clone size; D and trimming were determined from the DNA. The table has about 49,000 clones, around 90% seen once. The data belong to a study of blood T cell repertoires in COVID-19. Across the whole study: Specimens from acute and convalescent COVID-19 originated in the United States, Italy and Spain. PBMCs, B-cell-depleted T cells, or T cells were the source of the cDNA or gDNA that made up the material.

This CDR3 contains 14 residues. Germline loops: CDR1 SGHTA, CDR2 FQGNSA. V shed 8 bases and J shed 2 bases, with 16 bases lying between them. V and J are TRBV7-2 and TRBJ2-7; no clear D. The source of this sequence is a man at least 80 years old with acute or convalescent COVID-19. Material: peripheral blood. This CDR3 is CASGPRLVPYEQYF. Here the CDR3 DNA reads TGTGCCAGCGGCCCCAGACTGGTCCCCTACGAGCAGTACTTC.